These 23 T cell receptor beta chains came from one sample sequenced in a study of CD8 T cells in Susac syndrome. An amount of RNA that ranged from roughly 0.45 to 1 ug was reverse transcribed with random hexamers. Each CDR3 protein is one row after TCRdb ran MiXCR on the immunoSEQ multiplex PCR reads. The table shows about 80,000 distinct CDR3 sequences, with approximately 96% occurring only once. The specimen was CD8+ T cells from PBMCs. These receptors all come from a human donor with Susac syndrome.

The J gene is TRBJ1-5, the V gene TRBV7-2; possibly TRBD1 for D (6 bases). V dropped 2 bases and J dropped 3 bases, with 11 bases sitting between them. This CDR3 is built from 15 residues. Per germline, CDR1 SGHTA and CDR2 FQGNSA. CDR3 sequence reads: CASSLTGTPNQPQHF. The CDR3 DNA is TGTGCCAGCAGCTTAACCGGGACACCCAATCAGCCCCAGCATTTT.

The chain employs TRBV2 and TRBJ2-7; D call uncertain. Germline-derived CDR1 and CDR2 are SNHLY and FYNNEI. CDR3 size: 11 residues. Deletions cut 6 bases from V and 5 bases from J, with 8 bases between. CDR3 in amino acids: CASRTPNEQYV. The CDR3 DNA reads TGTGCCAGCAGGACCCCAAACGAGCAGTACGTC.

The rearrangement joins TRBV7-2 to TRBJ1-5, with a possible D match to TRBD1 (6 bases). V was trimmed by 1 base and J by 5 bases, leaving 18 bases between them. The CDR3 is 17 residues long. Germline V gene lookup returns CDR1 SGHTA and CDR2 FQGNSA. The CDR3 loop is CASSLGVLRGQDQPQHF. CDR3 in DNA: TGTGCCAGCAGCTTAGGGGTGTTGCGGGGGCAAGATCAGCCCCAGCATTTT.

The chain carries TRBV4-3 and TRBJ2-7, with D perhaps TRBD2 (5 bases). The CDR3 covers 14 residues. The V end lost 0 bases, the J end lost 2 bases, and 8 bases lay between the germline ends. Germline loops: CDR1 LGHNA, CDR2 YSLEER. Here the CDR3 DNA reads TGCGCCAGCAGCCAAGAAGCGGCAGCCTACGAGCAGTACTTC. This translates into CASSQEAAAYEQYF.

CDR3 DNA sequence: TGTGCCAGCAGCGATGGGGGATACCCTTACAATGAGCAGTTCTTC. Protein: CASSDGGYPYNEQFF. V gene TRBV9 combines with J gene TRBJ2-1; possibly TRBD1 or TRBD2 for D (5 bases each). The V end lost 3 bases, the J end lost 4 bases, and 14 bases lay between the germline ends. This CDR3 comprises 15 residues. In germline, CDR1 is SGDLS, CDR2 YYNGEE.

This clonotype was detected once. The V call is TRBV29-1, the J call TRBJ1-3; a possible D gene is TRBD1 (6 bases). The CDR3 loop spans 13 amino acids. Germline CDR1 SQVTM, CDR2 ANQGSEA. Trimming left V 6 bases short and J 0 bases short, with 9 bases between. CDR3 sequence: CSVQGGSGNTIYF. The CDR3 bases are TGCAGCGTACAGGGAGGCTCTGGAAACACCATATATTTT. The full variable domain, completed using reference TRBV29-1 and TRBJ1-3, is SAVISQKPSRDICQRGTSLTIQCQVDSQVTMMFWYRQQPGQSLTLIATANQGSEATYESGFVIDKFPISRPNLTFSTLTVSNMSPEDSSIYLCSVQGGSGNTIYFGEGSWLTVV.

The CDR3 region is CASSSTEMNTEAFF. In DNA, the CDR3 is TGTGCCAGCAGCTCGACCGAGATGAACACTGAAGCTTTCTTT. The rearrangement links TRBV5-6 to TRBJ1-1; D call uncertain. The CDR3 length is 14 residues. Looked up from germline, CDR1 is SGHDT and CDR2 is YYEEEE. Trimming stripped 3 bases from V and 0 bases from J, with 9 bases between. Full variable domain (rest looked up from reference TRBV5-6 and TRBJ1-1): DAGVTQSPTHLIKTRGQQVTLRCSPKSGHDTVSWYQQALGQGPQFIFQYYEEEERQRGNFPDRFSGHQFPNYSSELNVNALLLGDSALYLCASSSTEMNTEAFFGQGTRLTVV.

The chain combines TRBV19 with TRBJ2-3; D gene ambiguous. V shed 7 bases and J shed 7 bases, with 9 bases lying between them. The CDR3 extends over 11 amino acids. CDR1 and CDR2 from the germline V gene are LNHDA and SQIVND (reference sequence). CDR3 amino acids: CASTLGNTQYF. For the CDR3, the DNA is TGTGCCAGTACCTTAGGAAATACGCAGTATTTT. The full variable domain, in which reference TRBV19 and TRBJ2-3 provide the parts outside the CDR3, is DGGITQSPKYLFRKEGQNVTLSCEQNLNHDAMYWYRQDPGQGLRLIYYSQIVNDFQKGDIAEGYSVSREKKESFPLTVTSAQKNPTAFYLCASTLGNTQYFGPGTRLTVL.

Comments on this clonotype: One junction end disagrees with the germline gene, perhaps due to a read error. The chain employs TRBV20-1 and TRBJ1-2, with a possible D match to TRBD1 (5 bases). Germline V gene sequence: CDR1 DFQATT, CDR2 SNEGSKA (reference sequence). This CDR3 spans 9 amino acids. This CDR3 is CSARDGGLF. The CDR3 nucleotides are TGCAGTGCTAGAGATGGGGGTCTCTTC.

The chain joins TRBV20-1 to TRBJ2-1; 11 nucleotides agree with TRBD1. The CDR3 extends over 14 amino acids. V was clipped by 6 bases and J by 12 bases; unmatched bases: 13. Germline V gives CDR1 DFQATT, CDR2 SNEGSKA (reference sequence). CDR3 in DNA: TGCAGTGCGCCAACCCGGGACAGGGGGATTCGGCAGTTCTTC. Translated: CSAPTRDRGIRQFF.

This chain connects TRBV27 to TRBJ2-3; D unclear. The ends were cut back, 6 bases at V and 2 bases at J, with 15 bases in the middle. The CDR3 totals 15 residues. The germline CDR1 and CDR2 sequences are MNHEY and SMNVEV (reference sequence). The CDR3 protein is CASSLLWTDTDTQYF. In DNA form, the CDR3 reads TGTGCCAGCAGCCTGTTGTGGACGGACACAGATACGCAGTATTTT.

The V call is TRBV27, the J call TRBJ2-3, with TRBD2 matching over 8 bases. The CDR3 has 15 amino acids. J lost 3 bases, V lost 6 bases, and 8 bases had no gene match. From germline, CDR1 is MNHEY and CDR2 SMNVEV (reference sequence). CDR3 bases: TGTGCCAGCAGCCACGCCACTAGCGGAACAGATACGCAGTATTTT. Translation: CASSHATSGTDTQYF.

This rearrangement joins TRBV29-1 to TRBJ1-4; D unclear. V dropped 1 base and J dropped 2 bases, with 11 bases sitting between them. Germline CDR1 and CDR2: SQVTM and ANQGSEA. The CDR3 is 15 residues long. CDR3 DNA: TGCAGCGTTGAAGTGGTTAGGGCGACTAATGAAAAACTGTTTTTT. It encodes CSVEVVRATNEKLFF.

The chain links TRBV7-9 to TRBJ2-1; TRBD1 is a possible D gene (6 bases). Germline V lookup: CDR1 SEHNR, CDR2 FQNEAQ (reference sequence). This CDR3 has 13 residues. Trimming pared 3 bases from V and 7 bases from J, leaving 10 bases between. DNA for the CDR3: TGTGCCAGCAGCTTGTCACAGGGAAATGAGCAGTTCTTC. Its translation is CASSLSQGNEQFF.

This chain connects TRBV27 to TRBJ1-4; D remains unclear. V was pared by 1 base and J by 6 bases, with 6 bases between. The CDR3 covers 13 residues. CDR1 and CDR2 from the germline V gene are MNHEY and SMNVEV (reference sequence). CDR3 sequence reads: CASSLFGDEKLFF. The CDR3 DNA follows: TGTGCCAGCAGTTTATTTGGGGATGAAAAACTGTTTTTT.

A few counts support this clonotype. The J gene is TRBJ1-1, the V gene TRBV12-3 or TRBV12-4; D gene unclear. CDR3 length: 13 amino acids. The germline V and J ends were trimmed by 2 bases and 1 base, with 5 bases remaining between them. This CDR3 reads CASSLNRNTEAFF. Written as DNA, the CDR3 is TGTGCCAGCAGTTTAAACAGGAACACTGAAGCTTTCTTT.

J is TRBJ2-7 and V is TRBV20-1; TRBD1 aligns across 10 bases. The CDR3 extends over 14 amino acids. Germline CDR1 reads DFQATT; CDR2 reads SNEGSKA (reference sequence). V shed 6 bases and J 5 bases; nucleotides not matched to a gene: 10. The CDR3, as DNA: TGCAGTGCCCCGGTTGGGACAGGGGTCGACGAGCAGTACTTC. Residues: CSAPVGTGVDEQYF.

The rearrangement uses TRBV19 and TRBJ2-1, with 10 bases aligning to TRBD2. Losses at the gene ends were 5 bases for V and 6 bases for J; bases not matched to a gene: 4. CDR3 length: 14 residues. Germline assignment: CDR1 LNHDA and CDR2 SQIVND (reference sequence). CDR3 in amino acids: CASSVAGGPNEQFF. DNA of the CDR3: TGTGCCAGTAGTGTAGCGGGGGGCCCCAATGAGCAGTTCTTC.

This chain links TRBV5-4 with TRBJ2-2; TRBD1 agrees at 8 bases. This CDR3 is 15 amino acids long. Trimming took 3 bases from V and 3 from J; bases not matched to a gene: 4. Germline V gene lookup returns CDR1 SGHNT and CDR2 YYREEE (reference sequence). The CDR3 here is CASSSGTGHTGELFF. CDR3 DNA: TGTGCCAGCAGCTCCGGGACAGGACACACCGGGGAGCTGTTTTTT.

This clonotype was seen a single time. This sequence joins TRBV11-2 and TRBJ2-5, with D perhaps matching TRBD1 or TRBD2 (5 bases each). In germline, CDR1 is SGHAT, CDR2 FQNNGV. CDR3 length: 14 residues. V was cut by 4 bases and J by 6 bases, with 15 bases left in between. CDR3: CASSSGLGRQTQYF. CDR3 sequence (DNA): TGTGCCAGCAGCTCGGGATTGGGACGGCAGACCCAGTACTTC.

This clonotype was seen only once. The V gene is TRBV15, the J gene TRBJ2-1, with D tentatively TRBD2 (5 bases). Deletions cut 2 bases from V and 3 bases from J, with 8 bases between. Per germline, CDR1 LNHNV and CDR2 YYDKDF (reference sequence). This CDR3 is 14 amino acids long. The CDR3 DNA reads TGTGCCACCAGCAGATCCCGGGACTACAATGAGCAGTTCTTC. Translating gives CATSRSRDYNEQFF.

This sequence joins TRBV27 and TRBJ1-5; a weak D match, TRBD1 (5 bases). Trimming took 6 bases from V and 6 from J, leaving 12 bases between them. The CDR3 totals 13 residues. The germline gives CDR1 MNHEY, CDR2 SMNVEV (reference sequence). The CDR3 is CASSQGTGQPQHF. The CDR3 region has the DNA TGTGCCAGCAGCCAGGGTACGGGTCAGCCCCAGCATTTT.

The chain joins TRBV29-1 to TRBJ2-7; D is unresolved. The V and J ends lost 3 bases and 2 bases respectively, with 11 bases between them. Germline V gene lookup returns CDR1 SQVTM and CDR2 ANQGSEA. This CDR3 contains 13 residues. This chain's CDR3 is CSVEADLTYEQYF. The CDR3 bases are TGCAGCGTTGAGGCGGACCTTACCTACGAGCAGTACTTC.